These T cell receptor beta chains were read from a single sample in a study of CD8 T cells in Susac syndrome. TCRdb fed the immunoSEQ multiplex PCR reads into MiXCR, producing one record per CDR3 protein. The sample has roughly 200,000 distinct CDR3 sequences; 90% to 95% are singletons. Sample: CD4+ T cells from PBMCs. These receptors were obtained from a human donor with Susac syndrome. Each CDR3 is given with its conserved first and last residue. A D gene is named only where the DNA matches it firmly. Not every row has a clone size; where given, it reads once, few, many or a size class.

size	V	D	J	CDR3	DNA
-	TRBV4-3	-	TRBJ1-2	CASSHDRYGYTF	TGCGCCAGCAGCCACGACCGCTATGGCTACACCTTC
-	TRBV6-2/TRBV6-3	TRBD1	TRBJ2-5	CASSTRRDRGRETQYF	TGTGCCAGCAGTACCCGAAGGGACAGGGGGAGGGAGACCCAGTACTTC
-	TRBV11-2	-	TRBJ2-3	CASSLDPGGRTDTQYF	TGTGCCAGCAGCTTAGATCCCGGGGGGCGGACAGATACGCAGTATTTT
-	TRBV25-1	-	TRBJ1-1	CASSESVRGGNTEAFF	TGTGCCAGCAGTGAAAGCGTTCGGGGGGGGAACACTGAAGCTTTCTTT
-	TRBV30	TRBD1	TRBJ2-7	CAWSQGQVVDEQYF	TGTGCCTGGAGTCAGGGACAGGTTGTAGACGAGCAGTACTTC
-	TRBV7-9	TRBD2	TRBJ2-7	CASSLGVSGRSYEQYF	TGTGCCAGCAGCTTAGGGGTTAGCGGGAGGTCCTACGAGCAGTACTTC
-	TRBV7-2	-	TRBJ2-5	CASSPSGGETQYF	TGTGCCAGCTCACCATCAGGGGGGGAGACCCAGTACTTC
-	TRBV6-6	-	TRBJ1-2	CASSYSKEVYGYTF	TGTGCCAGCAGTTACTCGAAGGAAGTCTATGGCTACACCTTC
-	TRBV28	-	TRBJ2-7	CASSSPSSYEQYF	TGTGCCAGCAGTTCCCCCTCATCGTACGAGCAGTACTTC
-	TRBV7-8	TRBD2	TRBJ2-4	CASSLVAGGLRNIQYF	TGTGCCAGCAGCTTAGTAGCGGGGGGCCTTCGAAACATTCAGTACTTC
-	TRBV28	-	TRBJ1-2	CASSPGRAKGYTF	TGTGCCAGCTCACCGGGGAGGGCGAAGGGCTACACCTTC
-	TRBV10-3	TRBD2	TRBJ2-7	CAISESSGDTYEQYF	TGTGCCATCAGTGAGTCGAGCGGGGATACCTACGAGCAGTACTTC
-	TRBV7-2	-	TRBJ2-1	CASSGRHAAHNEQFF	TGTGCCAGCAGCGGCAGACATGCGGCCCACAATGAGCAGTTCTTC
-	TRBV12-5	-	TRBJ2-5	CASGTPGETQYF	TGTGCTAGTGGTACTCCGGGGGAGACCCAGTACTTC
-	TRBV29-1	-	TRBJ2-1	CSHGVSSYNEQFF	TGCAGCCATGGAGTTAGCTCCTACAATGAGCAGTTCTTC
-	TRBV30	-	TRBJ2-6	CAWDTGANVLTF	TGTGCCTGGGACACTGGGGCCAACGTCCTGACTTTC
-	TRBV5-1	-	TRBJ2-3	CASSSEGGAIGSQYF	TGCGCCAGCAGCTCAGAAGGGGGGGCAATTGGGTCGCAGTATTTT
-	TRBV3-1	-	TRBJ1-4	CASSLRLGNEKLFF	TGTGCCAGCAGCCTCCGGTTAGGAAATGAAAAACTGTTTTTT
-	TRBV20-1	TRBD1	TRBJ2-1	CSARRGQGQFF	TGCAGTGCAAGAAGAGGACAGGGGCAGTTCTTC
-	TRBV20-1	-	TRBJ2-1	CSATDLSRAEQFF	TGCAGTGCTACCGATCTGTCACGGGCTGAGCAGTTCTTC
-	TRBV20-1	-	TRBJ1-3	CSADGRGSGNTIYF	TGCAGTGCCGATGGGAGAGGGTCCGGAAACACCATATATTTT
-	TRBV20-1	-	TRBJ1-1	CSAPKEGIDF	TGCAGTGCTCCCAAGGAGGGGATCGACTTT
-	TRBV20-1	TRBD2	TRBJ2-1	CSARTSGGHMYNEQFF	TGCAGTGCTCGGACTAGCGGGGGCCATATGTACAATGAGCAGTTCTTC
once	TRBV19	TRBD1	TRBJ1-5	CATRDRGNQPQHF	TGTGCCACAAGGGACAGGGGCAATCAGCCCCAGCATTTT
-	TRBV6-6	TRBD2	TRBJ2-1	CASSYPAGTSVNEQFF	TGTGCCAGCAGTTATCCGGCCGGGACTAGCGTCAATGAGCAGTTCTTC
-	TRBV7-9	-	TRBJ2-3	CASSPPGGTDTQYF	TGTGCCAGCAGCCCTCCCGGGGGCACAGATACGCAGTATTTT
once	TRBV5-1	-	TRBJ2-2	CASSLDTNTGELFF	TGCGCCAGCAGCTTGGATACGAACACCGGGGAGCTGTTTTTT
-	TRBV19	-	TRBJ2-2	CASAKGIIPTGELFF	TGTGCCAGTGCGAAAGGAATTATTCCTACCGGGGAGCTGTTTTTT
-	TRBV6-5	TRBD2	TRBJ2-5	CASSYRSGRSETQYF	TGTGCCAGCAGTTACCGTAGCGGGAGGAGTGAGACCCAGTACTTC
-	TRBV30	-	TRBJ1-6	CAWTGSSDSPLHF	TGTGCCTGGACGGGATCCTCCGATTCACCCCTCCACTTT
-	TRBV6-5	-	TRBJ2-7	CASSYSGAAVGEQYF	TGTGCCAGCAGTTACTCGGGAGCGGCGGTGGGCGAGCAGTACTTC
-	TRBV20-1	-	TRBJ1-5	CSASSGRGTQPQHF	TGCAGTGCTAGTTCGGGCCGGGGGACCCAGCCCCAGCATTTT
-	TRBV5-1	TRBD1	TRBJ2-3	CASRLIGGPDTQYF	TGCGCCAGCCGCTTAATAGGGGGCCCAGATACGCAGTATTTT